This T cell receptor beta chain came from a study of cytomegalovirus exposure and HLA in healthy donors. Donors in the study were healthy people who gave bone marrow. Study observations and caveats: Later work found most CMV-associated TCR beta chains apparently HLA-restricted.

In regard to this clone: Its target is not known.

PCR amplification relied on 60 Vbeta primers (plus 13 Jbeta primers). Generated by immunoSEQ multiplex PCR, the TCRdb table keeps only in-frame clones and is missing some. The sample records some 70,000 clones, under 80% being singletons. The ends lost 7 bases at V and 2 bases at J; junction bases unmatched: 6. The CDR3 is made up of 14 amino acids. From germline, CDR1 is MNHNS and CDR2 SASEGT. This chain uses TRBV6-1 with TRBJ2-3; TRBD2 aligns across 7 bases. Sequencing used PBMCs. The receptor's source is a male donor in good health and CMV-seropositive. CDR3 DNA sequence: TGTGCCAGCAATTTACGGGGGGTCACAGATACGCAGTATTTT. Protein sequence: CASNLRGVTDTQYF.